Listed below are T cell receptor beta chains from one sample, sequenced in a study of CD8 T cells in ankylosing spondylitis. TCRdb analysed the 5' RACE reads with MiXCR anew, one entry per CDR3 protein. In the table there are about 230,000 distinct CDR3 sequences, over 7% of which are singletons. Material: blood, either unsorted or a sorted T cell fraction (not recorded which). These receptors came from a female donor with ankylosing spondylitis or in good health (not recorded which). The CDR3 runs from the conserved cysteine through the conserved F or W. Each record gives: CDR3 DNA, CDR3 protein, V gene, D gene, J gene, CDR3 length, clone size. The D gene is left open where the match is weak. Rows may omit the clone size; those that give it use once, few, many or a size class.

TGCAGTGCTAACAGACAGTTGGAGACCCAGTACTTC	CSANRQLETQYF	TRBV20-1	-	TRBJ2-5	12	many
TGTGCCAGCAGTTACTCCCGGGAAAACATTCAGTACTTC	CASSYSRENIQYF	TRBV6-5	-	TRBJ2-4	13	few
TGCGCCAGCAGCCCCGGACGAGGGGAGGATTCACCCCTCCACTTT	CASSPGRGEDSPLHF	TRBV5-1	-	TRBJ1-6	15	many
TGTGCCTGGAGTGTACTGGTCGGAGAGACCCAGTACTTC	CAWSVLVGETQYF	TRBV30	-	TRBJ2-5	13	-
TGTGCCAGCAGCTTAAGTCTGGGTCAGAACGAGCAGTACTTC	CASSLSLGQNEQYF	TRBV7-8	-	TRBJ2-7	14	many
TGTGCCACCACCCGCGTGAGCGGGAGGTACAATGAGCAGTTCTTC	CATTRVSGRYNEQFF	TRBV5-6	TRBD2	TRBJ2-1	15	many
TGTGCCAGCAGCGCCCCACCGGGCCTTTGGGGCAATGAGCAGTTCTTC	CASSAPPGLWGNEQFF	TRBV12-3/TRBV12-4	-	TRBJ2-1	16	many
TGTGCCAGCAGTTACGGCAGAAGCACTGAAGCTTTCTTT	CASSYGRSTEAFF	TRBV6-5	-	TRBJ1-1	13	many
TGCAGTGCTAGCCCGACAGCGGATACGCAGTATTTT	CSASPTADTQYF	TRBV20-1	-	TRBJ2-3	12	many
TGTGCCAGCAGTTTAGGGCAGGGGGTAGGAACCGGGGAGCTGTTTTTT	CASSLGQGVGTGELFF	TRBV12-3/TRBV12-4	TRBD1	TRBJ2-2	16	many
TGTGCCAGCTCACCCTACAGGGAGCCCGCTGAAGCTTTCTTT	CASSPYREPAEAFF	TRBV18	-	TRBJ1-1	14	-
TGTGCCAGCAGACCCCGGGCGGGGGAAGCCACAGATACGCAGTATTTT	CASRPRAGEATDTQYF	TRBV12-3/TRBV12-4	TRBD2	TRBJ2-3	16	many
TGCAGCTTCTTAATAAACGGGAATGAGCAGTTCTTC	CSFLINGNEQFF	TRBV29-1	-	TRBJ2-1	12	many
TGTGCCAGCAGCCCTACCGGGACAGCTAACTACGAGCAGTACTTC	CASSPTGTANYEQYF	TRBV7-8	TRBD1	TRBJ2-7	15	many
TGTGCCAGCAGAGACAGGGGTAACACAGATACGCAGTATTTT	CASRDRGNTDTQYF	TRBV6-6	TRBD1	TRBJ2-3	14	few
TGTGCCAGCAGCTTAAGTCGGCTAGAAGAGACCCAGTACTTC	CASSLSRLEETQYF	TRBV11-2	-	TRBJ2-5	14	-
TGCGCCAGCAGCCAAGTGCGAGGTACTTACGAGCAGTACTTC	CASSQVRGTYEQYF	TRBV4-3	-	TRBJ2-7	14	many
TGTGCCAGCAGTCAACGCCAGAACACTGAAGCTTTCTTT	CASSQRQNTEAFF	TRBV12-3/TRBV12-4	-	TRBJ1-1	13	many
TGTGCCAGCAGCTTGGGAGGTTTTGCCAATGAGCAGTTCTTC	CASSLGGFANEQFF	TRBV5-5	-	TRBJ2-1	14	many
TGTGCCATCAGTCGGGGGGTTGGGGACACCGGGGAGCTGTTTTTT	CAISRGVGDTGELFF	TRBV10-3	TRBD2	TRBJ2-2	15	many
TGTGCCAGCAGTTACGACGGGGGGACCCAGTACTTC	CASSYDGGTQYF	TRBV12-3/TRBV12-4	-	TRBJ2-5	12	many
TGCGCCAGCAGCCAAGATAGGGGAAGCGGCTTCTCCTACGAGCAGTACTTC	CASSQDRGSGFSYEQYF	TRBV4-3	-	TRBJ2-7	17	many
TGTGCCAGCAGCTTAGCACGTAAAGACACTGAAGCTTTCTTT	CASSLARKDTEAFF	TRBV7-8	-	TRBJ1-1	14	few
TGCAGTGCAGGGGGCCCAAGCTCCTACGAGCAGTACTTC	CSAGGPSSYEQYF	TRBV20-1	TRBD1	TRBJ2-7	13	few
TGCGCCAGCAGCTTGGATAGGAACAATGAGCAGTTCTTC	CASSLDRNNEQFF	TRBV5-1	-	TRBJ2-1	13	many
TGTGCCAGCACCGTGGACATCGACACTGAAGCTTTCTTT	CASTVDIDTEAFF	TRBV5-5	-	TRBJ1-1	13	many
TGTGTCGTTTCGGACGGTAACTATGGCTACACCTTC	CVVSDGNYGYTF	TRBV7-9	-	TRBJ1-2	12	-
TGCGCCAGCAGACTCGTCCGGGACAACTCCTACGAGCAGTACTTC	CASRLVRDNSYEQYF	TRBV23-1	-	TRBJ2-7	15	-
TGCAGTGCTAGAGGACTAGCGGAAAGCTCCTACAATGAGCAGTTCTTC	CSARGLAESSYNEQFF	TRBV20-1	TRBD2	TRBJ2-1	16	many
TGTGCCAGTCACCGACAGGTCGGGACCGGGGCCAACGTCCTGACTTTC	CASHRQVGTGANVLTF	TRBV19	-	TRBJ2-6	16	-
TGCAGTGCTAGCCAGGGGACTAGCGGGGGGAATGAGCAGTTCTTC	CSASQGTSGGNEQFF	TRBV20-1	TRBD2	TRBJ2-1	15	many
TGCTGTGCTAGAGACCGAGAGAAGACAGGGAAGGGCTCACCCCTCCACTTT	CCARDREKTGKGSPLHF	TRBV20-1	TRBD1	TRBJ1-6	17	-
TGTGCCATCGGCTCTGGGGGAGGGAAAGAGACCCAGTACTTC	CAIGSGGGKETQYF	TRBV10-3	TRBD2	TRBJ2-5	14	many
TGTGCCGGGGGGCCGTTACACACCGGGGAGCTGTTTTTT	CAGGPLHTGELFF	TRBV28	-	TRBJ2-2	13	many
TGTGCCAGCAGCCAAAGCCCAGTGCAGGAAAAACTGTTTTTT	CASSQSPVQEKLFF	TRBV3-1	-	TRBJ1-4	14	many
TGTGCCAGCAGCTTCCCTCGTGCGACTAGCGGGACTTGGAGCTCCTACAATGAGCAGTTCTTC	CASSFPRATSGTWSSYNEQFF	TRBV11-2	TRBD2	TRBJ2-1	21	many
TGTGCCAGCAGCCGCGACAGGACCACCGGGGAGCTGTTTTTT	CASSRDRTTGELFF	TRBV7-7	-	TRBJ2-2	14	many
TGTGCCAGTAGTCCGACAGGGATTGGCAATGAGCAGTTCTTC	CASSPTGIGNEQFF	TRBV19	TRBD1	TRBJ2-1	14	-
TGTGCCAGCAGCGTAGGCCCGGGGCCGAACACCGGGGAGCTGTTTTTT	CASSVGPGPNTGELFF	TRBV9	-	TRBJ2-2	16	few
TGTGCCAGCAGCCCGGGTGGGGGAGCCTATGGCTACACCTTC	CASSPGGGAYGYTF	TRBV3-1	-	TRBJ1-2	14	few
TGTGCCAGCAGTCCCCGACTAGCGGGAGGATCCTACGAGCAGTACTTC	CASSPRLAGGSYEQYF	TRBV2	TRBD2	TRBJ2-7	16	many
TGTGCCAGCAGCTCAGGTTACCCGACGGTAGGGGAGCTGTTTTTT	CASSSGYPTVGELFF	TRBV5-5	-	TRBJ2-2	15	many
TGTGCCAGCAGCACCAAAGCTCTTTTGACAGGTATAAGTGGTATTCGTGAAAAACTGTTTTTT	CASSTKALLTGISGIREKLFF	TRBV21-1	-	TRBJ1-4	21	many
TGTGCCAGCAGTTCACGACAGGGAGGCACCGGGGAGCTGTTTTTT	CASSSRQGGTGELFF	TRBV12-3/TRBV12-4	-	TRBJ2-2	15	many
TGTGCCACCCAAGGGGGCAATCAGCCCCAGCATTTT	CATQGGNQPQHF	TRBV27	-	TRBJ1-5	12	many
TGTGCCAGCTTCCACCCCGGAGACACGAGCTCCTACAATGAGCAGTTCTTC	CASFHPGDTSSYNEQFF	TRBV5-6	-	TRBJ2-1	17	many
TGTGCCAGCAGTCTCCGGGACTATCTCGATGAGCAGTTCTTC	CASSLRDYLDEQFF	TRBV6-1	TRBD2	TRBJ2-1	14	many
TGTGCCAGCACCGTCGGGATAGGGAACGAGCAGTACTTC	CASTVGIGNEQYF	TRBV7-9	-	TRBJ2-7	13	few
TGTGCAAGTCGCTTATCGGCGACTAGCGGGAGGCCCCCCTCCTACAATGAGCAGTTCTTC	CASRLSATSGRPPSYNEQFF	TRBV12-2	-	TRBJ2-1	20	many
TGTGCCAGCAGGAGCCCCAGGGCTAATCAGCCCCAGCATTTT	CASRSPRANQPQHF	TRBV12-3/TRBV12-4	-	TRBJ1-5	14	many
TGTGCCAGCGGCGGGGGAGGGGGAGAGCAGTACTTC	CASGGGGGEQYF	TRBV6-5	-	TRBJ2-7	12	many